The clone carrying this TCR beta chain has at least ten counts. Amplification targeted TCR beta CDR3 regions from RNA transcripts. Primed by the HTBI set, a first-round RT-PCR was run on the TCR CDR3. Each CDR3 protein is one row after TCRdb ran MiXCR on the multiplex PCR reads. This table has about 510,000 distinct CDR3 sequences, 14% appearing once. This record comes from a study of T cells in Graves' hyperthyroidism and ophthalmopathy. Germline lookup yields CDR1 MNHNS and CDR2 SASEGT. The V and J ends lost 8 bases and 5 bases, in that order; junction bases with no gene match: 7. The CDR3 covers 13 residues.

The sequenced sample was blood. This receptor was obtained from a woman aged 40 to 49 with Graves' hyperthyroidism. V is TRBV6-1 and J is TRBJ1-1, with 8 nucleotides matching TRBD1. The DNA for the CDR3 is TGTGCCAGCGAGCAGGGGGCAGGTACTGAAGCTTTCTTT. Translating gives CASEQGAGTEAFF.